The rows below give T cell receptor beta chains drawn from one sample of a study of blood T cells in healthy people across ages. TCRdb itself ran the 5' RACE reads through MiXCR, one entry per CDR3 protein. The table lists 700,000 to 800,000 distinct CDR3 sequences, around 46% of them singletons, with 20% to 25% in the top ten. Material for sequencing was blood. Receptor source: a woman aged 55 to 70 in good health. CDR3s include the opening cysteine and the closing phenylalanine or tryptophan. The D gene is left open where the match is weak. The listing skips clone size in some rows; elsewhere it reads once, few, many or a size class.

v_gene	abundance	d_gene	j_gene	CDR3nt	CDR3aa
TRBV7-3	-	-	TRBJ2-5	TGTGCCAGCAGCTTAATTGGCCATCAAGAGACCCAGTACTTC	CASSLIGHQETQYF
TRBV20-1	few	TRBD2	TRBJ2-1	TGCAGTGCTCGCGGACTAGCGGGAGGACCCTCATACAATGAGCAGTTCTTC	CSARGLAGGPSYNEQFF
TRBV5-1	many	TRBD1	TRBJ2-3	TGCGCCAGCAGCGCTGTAACAGGGGCTAGCACAGATACGCAGTATTTT	CASSAVTGASTDTQYF
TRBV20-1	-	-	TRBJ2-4	TGCAGTGCTACCCAGGGACCCAAAAACATTCAGTACTTC	CSATQGPKNIQYF
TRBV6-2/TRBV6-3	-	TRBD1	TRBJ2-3	TGTGCCAGCAGTTTCCGTCGACAGGGGGTCGCAGATACGCAGTATTTT	CASSFRRQGVADTQYF
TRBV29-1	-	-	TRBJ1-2	TGCAGCGTTGAAGTGTGGCAGGAGGGGTTGGGAAACTATGGCTACACCTTC	CSVEVWQEGLGNYGYTF
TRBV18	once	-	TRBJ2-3	TGTGCCAGCTCACCATTTGCGGGGAAGACAGATACGCAGTATTTT	CASSPFAGKTDTQYF
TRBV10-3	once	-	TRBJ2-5	TGTGCCATCAGGCCCCATACGCTGGGTGGAGAGACCCAGTACTTC	CAIRPHTLGGETQYF
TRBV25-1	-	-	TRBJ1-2	TGTGCCAGCAGTGAGGCCCCCAGGGTTGGCTACACCTTC	CASSEAPRVGYTF
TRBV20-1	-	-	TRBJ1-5	TGCAGCGCCTGCATAGGGGTTTGTAATCAGCCCCAGCATTTT	CSACIGVCNQPQHF
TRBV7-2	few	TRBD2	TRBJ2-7	TGTGCCAGCAGCTTGGCTAGCGGGAGTGGTGGCGAGCAGTACTTC	CASSLASGSGGEQYF
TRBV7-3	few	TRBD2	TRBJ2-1	TGTGCCAGCAGCCGTAACCCTAGCGGGGCATCACGGGGTGAGCAGTTCTTC	CASSRNPSGASRGEQFF
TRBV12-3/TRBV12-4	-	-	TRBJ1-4	TGTGCCAGCAGGGGGTCCCTTGGTAATGAAAAACTGTTTTTT	CASRGSLGNEKLFF
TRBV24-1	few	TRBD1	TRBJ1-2	TGTGCCACCTCGGGACAGGGTATCAACTATGGCTACACCTTC	CATSGQGINYGYTF
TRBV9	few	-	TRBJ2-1	TGTGCCAGCAGCCCTGACTACCCAAGCTACAATGAGCAGTTCTTC	CASSPDYPSYNEQFF
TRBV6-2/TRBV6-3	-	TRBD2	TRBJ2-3	TGTGCCAGCAGTTACTCGCGGGGGGCTGGAGATACGCAGTATTTT	CASSYSRGAGDTQYF
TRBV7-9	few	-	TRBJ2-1	TGTGCCAGCAGCTTGGCTAGTCTCGGGAACAATGAGCAGTTCTTC	CASSLASLGNNEQFF
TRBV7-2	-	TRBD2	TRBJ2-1	TGTGCCAGCAGCTTAGGTAGCGGGAGTTTTTACAATGAGCAGTTCTTC	CASSLGSGSFYNEQFF
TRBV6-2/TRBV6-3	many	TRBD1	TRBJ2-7	TGTGCCAGCACCACACCGCTCGGAGACAGGGCTCGCTACGAGCAGTACTTC	CASTTPLGDRARYEQYF
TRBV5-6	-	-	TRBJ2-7	TGTGCCAGCAGCCCCGGGACGGTCGGCTCCTACGAGCAGTACTTC	CASSPGTVGSYEQYF
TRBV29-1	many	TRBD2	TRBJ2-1	TGCAGCGTTGAAGGGACTAGCGGGAGGGGGGGTGAGCAGTTCTTC	CSVEGTSGRGGEQFF
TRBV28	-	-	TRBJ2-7	TGTGCCAGCACCATAGCGGCCCCCTTTGGCAATGAGCAGTACTTC	CASTIAAPFGNEQYF
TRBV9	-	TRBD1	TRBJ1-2	TGTGCCAGCAGCGTCAATACAGGGGCAGGCTATGGCTACACCTTC	CASSVNTGAGYGYTF
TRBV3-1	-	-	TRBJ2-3	TGTGCCAGCAGCCAGCCGGGACTTAGCACAGATACGCAGTATTTT	CASSQPGLSTDTQYF
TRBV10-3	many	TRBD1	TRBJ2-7	TGTGCCATCAGTGACAGGGGACAGGGCCTATACGAGCAGTACTTC	CAISDRGQGLYEQYF
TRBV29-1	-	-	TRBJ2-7	TGCAGCGTAAAGGGGGGACTCACTAGTTTGTACGAGCAGTACTTC	CSVKGGLTSLYEQYF
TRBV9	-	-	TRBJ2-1	TGTGCCAGCAGCTTTGCCCGCCAAAACAATGAGCAGTTCTTC	CASSFARQNNEQFF
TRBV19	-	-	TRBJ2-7	TGTGCCAGTAGCCCGGACAGTACCCTAGCGTACGAGCAGTACTTC	CASSPDSTLAYEQYF
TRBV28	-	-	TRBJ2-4	TGTGCAGCCCACGACAGTCTGGCCAAAAACATTCAGTACTTC	CAAHDSLAKNIQYF
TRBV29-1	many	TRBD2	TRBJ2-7	TGCAGCGCGAGCGGGGGCCAGTCTAACGAGCAGTACTTC	CSASGGQSNEQYF
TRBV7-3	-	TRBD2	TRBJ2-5	TGTGCCAGCAGCTTACGTGGACTAGCGGTTCAAGAGACCCAGTACTTC	CASSLRGLAVQETQYF
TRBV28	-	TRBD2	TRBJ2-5	TGTGCCAGCATGAAGACTAGCGGGGCCCAAGAGACCCAGTACTTC	CASMKTSGAQETQYF
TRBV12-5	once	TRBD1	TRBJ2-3	TGTGCTAGTGGCCGCGGGACAGGGACTAGCACAGATACGCAGTATTTT	CASGRGTGTSTDTQYF
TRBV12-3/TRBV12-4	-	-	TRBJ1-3	TGTGCCAGCAGTCGAGGACCGGACTCTGGAAACACCATATATTTT	CASSRGPDSGNTIYF